This T cell receptor beta chain originates from a study of T cells in Graves' hyperthyroidism and ophthalmopathy. Overall study findings and caveats: Most thyroid clonotypes that were expanded above 0.001 also turned up in blood.

Amplification of TCR beta CDR3 regions was performed using RNA transcripts as template. RT-PCR in the first round (using the HTBI primer set) targeted the TCR CDR3. TCRdb re-analysed the multiplex PCR reads in MiXCR, keeping a single row per CDR3 protein. The sample shows 600,000 to 650,000 distinct CDR3 sequences, 20% of them seen only once. CDR1 SQVTM and CDR2 ANQGSEA come from the germline V gene. This CDR3 is 14 amino acids long. Trimming pared 5 bases from V and 2 bases from J, leaving 15 bases between. About this clonotype: Its antigen is not known.

Patients were excluded because of uncontrolled infection, other autoimmune disease, pregnancy or lactation. The PBMCs were sourced from fresh peripheral blood (approximately 9.6 ml). The chain carries TRBV29-1 and TRBJ1-1; D gene ambiguous. This TCR derives from a young man with Graves' ophthalmopathy. Sequencing used blood. The CDR3 region is CSVKWPAINTEAFF. CDR3 nucleotide sequence: TGCAGCGTTAAGTGGCCGGCGATTAACACTGAAGCTTTCTTT.